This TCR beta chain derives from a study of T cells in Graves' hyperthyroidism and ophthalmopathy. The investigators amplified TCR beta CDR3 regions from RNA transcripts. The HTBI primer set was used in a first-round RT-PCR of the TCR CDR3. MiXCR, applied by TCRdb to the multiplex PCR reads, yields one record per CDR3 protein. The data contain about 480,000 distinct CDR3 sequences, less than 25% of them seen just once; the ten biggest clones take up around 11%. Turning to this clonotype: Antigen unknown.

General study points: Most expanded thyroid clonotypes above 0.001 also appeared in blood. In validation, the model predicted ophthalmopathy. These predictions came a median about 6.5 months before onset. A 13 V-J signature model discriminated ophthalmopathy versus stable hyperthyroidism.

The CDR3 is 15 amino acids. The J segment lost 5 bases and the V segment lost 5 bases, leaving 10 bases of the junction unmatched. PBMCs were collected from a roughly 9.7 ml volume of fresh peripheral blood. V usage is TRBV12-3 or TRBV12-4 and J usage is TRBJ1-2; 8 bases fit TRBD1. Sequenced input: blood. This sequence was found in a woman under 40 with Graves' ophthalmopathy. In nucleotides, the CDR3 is TGTGCCAGCAGTCACGCGGACAGGGTTGGGTATGGCTACACCTTC. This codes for CASSHADRVGYGYTF.